The rows below give T cell receptor beta chains drawn from one sample of a study of shared clonotypes between healthy human individuals. TCRdb keeps only in-frame clones here, not all; method: immunoSEQ multiplex PCR. The sample records roughly 650,000 clones, around 96% being singletons. Sequencing input: naive CD8+ T cells sorted from blood. The receptors here all came from a woman between 25 and 40 years old in good health. Both conserved end residues are part of each CDR3. The D gene is left open where the match is weak. For some rows the clone size is stated as once, few or many, or as a class when expanded; others skip it.

d_call,clone_size,v_call,j_call,cdr3_length,cdr3_aa,cdr3_nt
TRBD2,-,TRBV6-4,TRBJ2-3,16,CASRFGWGGSLDTQYF,TGTGCCAGCAGATTCGGGTGGGGCGGGAGTTTAGATACGCAGTATTTT
TRBD1,-,TRBV9,TRBJ2-1,16,CASSGPGTGRHNEQFF,TGTGCCAGCTCCGGGCCTGGGACAGGGAGGCACAATGAGCAGTTCTTC
TRBD2,-,TRBV7-9,TRBJ2-1,16,CASSAPSGKTYNEQFF,TGTGCCAGCAGCGCCCCTAGCGGAAAAACCTACAATGAGCAGTTCTTC
-,-,TRBV28,TRBJ2-7,14,CASSVTQRRSEQYF,TGTGCCAGCAGCGTCACGCAGCGGCGAAGCGAGCAGTACTTC
TRBD2,-,TRBV28,TRBJ2-5,16,CASSLLLAGAEETQYF,TGTGCCAGCAGTTTGCTGCTAGCGGGAGCGGAGGAGACCCAGTACTTC
TRBD1,once,TRBV7-9,TRBJ1-5,15,CASSSGQGGNQPQHF,TGTGCCAGCAGCTCCGGACAGGGCGGCAATCAGCCCCAGCATTTT
-,-,TRBV4-1,TRBJ2-7,15,CASSPTEQGGYEQYF,TGCGCCAGCAGCCCTACAGAACAGGGAGGCTACGAGCAGTACTTC
TRBD1,-,TRBV9,TRBJ2-2,14,CASSVAGGGWELFF,TGTGCCAGCAGCGTAGCAGGGGGTGGATGGGAGCTGTTTTTT
-,-,TRBV13,TRBJ1-2,13,CASSLVVGYGYTF,TGTGCCAGCAGCTTGGTGGTTGGCTATGGCTACACCTTC
-,-,TRBV19,TRBJ1-2,16,CASSIDRGQPFYGYTF,TGTGCCAGTAGTATAGATCGAGGACAGCCATTCTATGGCTACACCTTC
-,once,TRBV28,TRBJ2-5,14,CASSLGGRKETQYF,TGTGCCAGCAGCCTGGGGGGGCGGAAAGAGACCCAGTACTTC
TRBD2,-,TRBV7-6,TRBJ2-1,17,CASSIGTSGTRSNEQFF,TGTGCCAGCAGCATAGGGACTAGCGGGACCCGGAGCAATGAGCAGTTCTTC
-,-,TRBV28,TRBJ2-1,13,CASSFRPDNEQFF,TGTGCCAGCAGTTTTCGGCCGGACAATGAGCAGTTCTTC
-,-,TRBV7-8,TRBJ2-3,17,CASSLDLAGLSTDTQYF,TGTGCCAGCAGCTTAGATCTGGCGGGACTTAGCACAGATACGCAGTATTTT
-,once,TRBV7-2,TRBJ2-2,18,CASSLGLSAPRGTGELFF,TGTGCCAGCAGCTTAGGGCTTAGCGCCCCGCGGGGCACCGGGGAGCTGTTTTTT
TRBD1,-,TRBV27,TRBJ2-4,15,CASSLLPGQVNIQYF,TGTGCCAGCAGTTTGTTGCCGGGACAGGTAAACATTCAGTACTTC
TRBD1,-,TRBV27,TRBJ1-5,18,CASSLLGLRQGPNQPQHF,TGTGCCAGCAGTTTATTGGGTTTGAGACAGGGGCCCAATCAGCCCCAGCATTTT
-,-,TRBV14,TRBJ1-1,14,CASSQVGGGSEAFF,TGTGCCAGCAGCCAAGTTGGGGGGGGCTCTGAAGCTTTCTTT
TRBD2,-,TRBV7-9,TRBJ2-1,16,CASSFLGLAGYNEQFF,TGTGCCAGCAGCTTCTTAGGACTAGCGGGATACAATGAGCAGTTCTTC
-,-,TRBV27,TRBJ2-7,14,CASSSGGNSYEQYF,TGTGCCAGCAGTTCAGGGGGGAACTCCTACGAGCAGTACTTC
-,-,TRBV11-3,TRBJ1-1,15,CASSLGGGQNTEAFF,TGTGCCAGCAGCTTAGGGGGCGGGCAGAACACTGAAGCTTTCTTT
-,-,TRBV7-8,TRBJ2-5,11,CASSFRETQYF,TGTGCCAGCAGCTTCCGGGAGACCCAGTACTTC
TRBD2,-,TRBV7-3,TRBJ2-1,17,CASSSSGLAGDENEQFF,TGTGCCAGCAGCTCCTCCGGGCTAGCGGGAGACGAAAATGAGCAGTTCTTC
-,-,TRBV29-1,TRBJ1-2,14,CSVDAPGRLDGYTF,TGCAGCGTTGACGCCCCCGGGCGCCTGGATGGCTACACCTTC
TRBD1,-,TRBV7-8,TRBJ2-7,15,CASSSTGTGSYEQYF,TGTGCCAGCAGCTCAACCGGGACAGGTTCCTACGAGCAGTACTTC
-,-,TRBV4-2,TRBJ2-1,17,CASSQESPRGEDYEQFF,TGTGCCAGCAGCCAAGAATCTCCGCGAGGGGAGGACTATGAGCAGTTCTTC
TRBD2,-,TRBV30,TRBJ2-1,17,CAWSGGLAGGPYNEQFF,TGTGCCTGGAGTGGGGGACTAGCGGGAGGGCCGTACAATGAGCAGTTCTTC
TRBD2,-,TRBV19,TRBJ2-5,13,CASSGTSLETQYF,TGTGCCAGTAGTGGGACTAGTTTAGAGACCCAGTACTTC
TRBD2,-,TRBV6-5,TRBJ2-1,15,CASSIGLAMANEQFF,TGTGCCAGCAGCATCGGACTAGCAATGGCCAATGAGCAGTTCTTC
-,-,TRBV28,TRBJ2-5,16,CASSSYQTGTLETQYF,TGTGCCAGCAGCTCCTACCAAACCGGGACACTGGAGACCCAGTACTTC
TRBD2,once,TRBV28,TRBJ2-2,15,CASSPAGTGTGELFF,TGTGCCAGCAGCCCAGCGGGGACCGGTACCGGGGAGCTGTTTTTT
TRBD2,-,TRBV19,TRBJ2-3,16,CASSIVAGLSTDTQYF,TGTGCCAGTAGTATAGTGGCGGGACTAAGCACAGATACGCAGTATTTT
-,-,TRBV7-8,TRBJ1-3,16,CASSSPPAGSLNTIYF,TGTGCCAGCAGCTCCCCCCCAGCGGGCAGTCTTAACACCATATATTTT
-,-,TRBV2,TRBJ2-2,14,CAGRHRDGTGELFF,TGTGCCGGAAGACACAGGGATGGGACCGGGGAGCTGTTTTTT
TRBD1,once,TRBV19,TRBJ2-7,13,CASSWTGAYEQYF,TGTGCCAGTAGTTGGACAGGCGCCTACGAGCAGTACTTC
-,-,TRBV2,TRBJ1-3,15,CASSSGRISGNTIYF,TGTGCCAGCAGTTCGGGACGGATCTCTGGAAACACCATATATTTT
-,once,TRBV28,TRBJ1-5,14,CASSLRQGIQPQHF,TGTGCCAGCAGTTTACGCCAGGGGATTCAGCCCCAGCATTTT
TRBD1,-,TRBV28,TRBJ1-1,16,CASSASDRGQNTEAFF,TGTGCCAGCAGTGCATCCGACAGGGGGCAGAACACTGAAGCTTTCTTT
-,-,TRBV6-6,TRBJ2-1,16,CASSYSAAGIDNEQFF,TGTGCCAGCAGTTACTCGGCCGCGGGCATTGACAATGAGCAGTTCTTC
-,once,TRBV13,TRBJ2-5,13,CASSPGSSETQYF,TGTGCCAGCAGCCCAGGAAGTAGCGAGACCCAGTACTTC